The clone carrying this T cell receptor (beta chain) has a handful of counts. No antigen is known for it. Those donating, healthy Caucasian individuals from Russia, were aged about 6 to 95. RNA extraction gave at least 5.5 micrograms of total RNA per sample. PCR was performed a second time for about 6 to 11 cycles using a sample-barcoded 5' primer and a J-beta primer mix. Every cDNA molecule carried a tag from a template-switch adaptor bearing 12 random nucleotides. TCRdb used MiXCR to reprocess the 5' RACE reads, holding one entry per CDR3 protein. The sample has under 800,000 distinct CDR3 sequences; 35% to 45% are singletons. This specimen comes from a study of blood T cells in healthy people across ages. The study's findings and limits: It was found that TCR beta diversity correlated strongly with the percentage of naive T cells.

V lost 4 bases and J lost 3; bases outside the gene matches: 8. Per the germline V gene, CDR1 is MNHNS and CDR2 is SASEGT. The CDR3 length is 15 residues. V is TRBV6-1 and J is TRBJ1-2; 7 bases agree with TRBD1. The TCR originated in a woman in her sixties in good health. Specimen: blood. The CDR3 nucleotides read TGTGCCAGCAGTGCCGGGACAGAAATTTACTATGGCTACACCTTC. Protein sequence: CASSAGTEIYYGYTF.